The 18 T cell receptor beta chains presented below share a single source sample, sequenced in a study of T cell responses to AZD1222 COVID-19 vaccine (dated by TCRdb to about 2021). This specimen's time point label, per the study, means: baseline before first vaccination. This specimen's treatment or condition label, interpreted: meningococcal conjugate vaccine given as trial control. The library was obtained by the immunoSEQ multiplex PCR assay. TCRdb's version of the immuneACCESS table is confined to in-frame rearrangements and falls short of the full clone set. An unresolved V gene accounts for under half of the shortfall where checked; the remainder is of unknown origin. The sample table shows 120,000 or so clones, and approximately 90% are seen once. The leading ten clones occupy approximately 10% of the sample. Sample: peripheral blood, taken on day 0 of MenACWY control vaccination. These receptors were taken from an adult in good health.

The CDR3 nucleotides are TGTGCCAGTAGTCCCGGGACTAGCGGGAGGCCCTACGAGCAGTACTTC. Its translation: CASSPGTSGRPYEQYF. This sequence joins TRBV19 and TRBJ2-7, with 15 positions matching TRBD2. This CDR3 region has 16 residues. J was trimmed by 2 bases and V by 5 bases; bases with no gene match: 4. Germline V CDR1 and CDR2: LNHDA, SQIVND (reference sequence).

This chain connects TRBV19 to TRBJ1-2; 7 bases fit TRBD1. The CDR3 is 14 amino acids. The V and J ends lost 7 bases and 4 bases, in that order; junction bases with no gene match: 9. Germline CDR1 is LNHDA and CDR2 is SQIVND (reference sequence). CDR3 DNA sequence: TGTGCCAGTATAGATACAGGGGCAGTCTATGGCTACACCTTC. Protein sequence: CASIDTGAVYGYTF.

The chain combines TRBV4-2 with TRBJ2-3; D is perhaps TRBD2 (6 bases). Germline V gene sequence: CDR1 LGHNA, CDR2 YNFKEQ. The CDR3 has 15 amino acids. Trimming took 1 base from V and 2 from J, leaving 10 bases between them. CDR3 loop: CASSQASGDTDTQYF. CDR3 sequence (DNA): TGTGCCAGCAGCCAAGCGTCGGGAGACACAGATACGCAGTATTTT.

V is TRBV10-3 and J is TRBJ2-1; possible D gene TRBD2, 5 bases. The V gene lost 3 bases and the J gene lost 0 bases, with 12 bases spanning the gap. CDR3 length: 16 residues. Germline CDR1 and CDR2: ENHRY and SYGVKD. CDR3: CAISDPQRSSYNEQFF. The DNA of the CDR3 is TGTGCCATCAGTGACCCCCAGCGGAGCTCCTACAATGAGCAGTTCTTC.

The CDR3 DNA reads TGTGCCAGTAGTATTGGTAGTGTGTACAATGAGCAGTTCTTC. This sequence encodes CASSIGSVYNEQFF. This sequence joins TRBV19 and TRBJ2-1; no definite D call. Deletions cut 3 bases from V and 4 bases from J, with 10 bases between. The CDR3 length is 14 residues. Germline values: CDR1 LNHDA, CDR2 SQIVND (reference sequence).

This sequence joins TRBV2 and TRBJ1-5; D not certain. The CDR3 loop spans 15 amino acids. Trimming took off 3 bases at V and 2 bases at J, with 11 bases between the two ends. The germline V gene has CDR1 SNHLY and CDR2 FYNNEI. The CDR3 bases are TGTGCCAGCAGTGATGATGGGAGAGGCAATCAGCCCCAGCATTTT. This sequence encodes CASSDDGRGNQPQHF. The complete variable domain, with remaining parts taken from reference TRBV2 and TRBJ1-5, reads EPEVTQTPSHQVTQMGQEVILRCVPISNHLYFYWYRQILGQKVEFLVSFYNNEISEKSEIFDDQFSVERPDGSNFTLKIRSTKLEDSAMYFCASSDDGRGNQPQHFGDGTRLSIL.

This clone has just one count. The chain joins TRBV9 to TRBJ2-7; the match to TRBD2 covers 9 bases. The CDR3 loop spans 16 amino acids. The junction had 11 bases not matched to a gene; V was cut back by 4 bases and J by 3 bases. Looked up from germline, CDR1 is SGDLS and CDR2 is YYNGEE. As DNA, the CDR3 is TGTGCCAGCAGCCTCACGGCGGCTAGCGGGGTCTACGAGCAGTACTTC. Its protein is CASSLTAASGVYEQYF.

CDR3 in DNA: TGTGCCACCAGGGACAGAGAAAGTAGGTACACTGAAGCTTTCTTT. It yields the protein CATRDRESRYTEAFF. The chain recombines TRBV6-5 with TRBJ1-1, with 7 bases lining up with TRBD1. The CDR3 sequence is 15 residues long. From germline, CDR1 is MNHEY and CDR2 SVGAGI. Losses at the gene ends were 10 bases for V and 3 bases for J; bases not matched to a gene: 14.

V usage is TRBV9 and J usage is TRBJ2-1, with 11 bases aligning to TRBD2. With 0 bases clipped from V and 5 bases from J, the junction kept 1 base outside the gene matches. Germline V gene data show CDR1 as SGDLS and CDR2 as YYNGEE. The length of the CDR3 is 15 residues. The DNA of the CDR3 is TGTGCCAGCAGCGTAGCACTAGCGGGGGACAATGAGCAGTTCTTC. This encodes CASSVALAGDNEQFF.

The V gene is TRBV29-1, the J gene TRBJ1-5; TRBD1 aligns across 7 bases. CDR1 SQVTM and CDR2 ANQGSEA come from the germline V gene. With 5 bases clipped from V and 2 bases from J, the junction kept 3 bases outside the gene matches. The CDR3 has 13 amino acids. In nucleotides, the CDR3 is TGCAGCGTTCAGGGGGAGGGCAATCAGCCCCAGCATTTT. Translation gives CSVQGEGNQPQHF.

This clone has more than one count but fewer than ten. The chain links TRBV6-1 to TRBJ2-7, with 13 bases lining up with TRBD2. Germline V lookup: CDR1 MNHNS, CDR2 SASEGT. V lost 4 bases to trimming and J lost 7 bases; unmatched junction nucleotides: 13. The CDR3 totals 17 residues. For the CDR3, the DNA is TGTGCCAGCAGTGGACCACGTGGACTAGCGGGAGCTGGAGAGCAGTACTTC. As protein: CASSGPRGLAGAGEQYF.

This chain connects TRBV11-2 to TRBJ1-5, with TRBD1 identical over 12 bases. With V trimmed by 5 bases and J by 7 bases, 9 bases remained unmatched. The CDR3 contains 16 residues. Germline loops: CDR1 SGHAT, CDR2 FQNNGV. The CDR3 bases are TGTGCCAGCAGCCTGGGACAGGGGGCAGTCGAGCAGCCCCAGCATTTT. Amino acid sequence: CASSLGQGAVEQPQHF.

The gene calls are TRBV5-1 and TRBJ1-2, with D unresolved. This CDR3 is built from 13 residues. Trimming cost V 1 base and J 4 bases, with 8 bases left between them. Per germline, CDR1 SGHRS and CDR2 YFSETQ. The CDR3 here is CASSLSQTYGYTF. DNA of the CDR3: TGCGCCAGCAGCTTGAGCCAGACCTATGGCTACACCTTC.

This chain joins TRBV18 and TRBJ2-3; the D gene is possibly TRBD2 (5 bases). The germline V gene has CDR1 KGHSH and CDR2 LQKENI. V was shortened by 4 bases and J by 1 base, with 15 bases between the two germline ends. The CDR3 runs to 16 residues. The CDR3, as DNA: TGTGCCAGCTCACAGACGAGGGATAAGGGCACAGATACGCAGTATTTT. Its translation: CASSQTRDKGTDTQYF.

This clone occurred once. V gene TRBV30 combines with J gene TRBJ1-2; the D gene is possibly TRBD1 (6 bases). The germline V and J ends were trimmed by 2 bases and 5 bases, with 9 bases remaining between them. The CDR3 length is 12 residues. Germline loops: CDR1 GTSNPN, CDR2 SVGIG (reference sequence). CDR3 sequence: CAWSSQGYGYTF. The CDR3 region has the DNA TGTGCCTGGAGTTCACAGGGATATGGCTACACCTTC.

The chain has TRBV5-5 and TRBJ1-2, with D unclear. Germline V gene sequence: CDR1 SGHKS, CDR2 YYEKEE (reference sequence). This CDR3 comprises 16 residues. The ends were cut back, 2 bases at V and 2 bases at J, with 16 bases in the middle. The CDR3, as DNA: TGTGCCAGCAGCTTAGCAATCTTGGTCGCCAACTATGGCTACACCTTC. The encoded protein is CASSLAILVANYGYTF.

The chain joins TRBV5-1 to TRBJ2-3, with 12 bases fitting TRBD1. Germline V CDR1 and CDR2: SGHRS, YFSETQ. The CDR3 sequence is 13 residues long. V trimming: 3 bases; J trimming: 14 bases; junction bases outside the gene matches: 7. The CDR3 bases are TGCGCCAGCAGCTCGGGGGACAGGGGGCGCTGGTATTTT. Its translation: CASSSGDRGRWYF.

This clone was seen a single time. This sample includes further DNA sequences coding for the same CDR3. The V and J genes are TRBV6-5 and TRBJ1-5, with D possibly being TRBD1 (5 bases). The CDR3 sequence is 15 residues long. Trimming cost V 0 bases and J 1 base, with 7 bases left between them. The germline gives CDR1 MNHEY, CDR2 SVGAGI. The CDR3 here is CASSYSWDSNQPQHF. The CDR3 coding sequence is TGTGCCAGCAGTTACTCGTGGGACAGCAATCAGCCCCAGCATTTT.